One and the same sample provided the 2 T cell receptor beta chains below, sequenced in a study of radiotherapy plus CTLA-4 blockade in lung cancer. Using immunoSEQ multiplex PCR, the repertoire was profiled, and TCRdb retains in-frame clones only, with some absent. The table records around 77,000 clones, just under 75% of them present only once. Specimen: peripheral blood, collected from a patient treated with radiotherapy plus ipilimumab. The receptors here all came from a human donor with non-small cell lung cancer whose response to radiotherapy plus ipilimumab could not be evaluated.

The chain joins TRBV4-1 to TRBJ2-2; D is uncertain. The germline V gene has CDR1 MGHRA and CDR2 YSYEKL. V lost 1 base to trimming and J lost 4 bases, with 10 bases between them. The CDR3 covers 15 residues. The CDR3 DNA reads TGCGCCAGCAGCCAAGTCCGGTCGGGCACCGGGGAGCTGTTTTTT. Its protein product is CASSQVRSGTGELFF.

This clone was seen a few times. The chain combines TRBV6-6 with TRBJ1-5; tentative D call: TRBD1 (6 bases). V shed 6 bases and J shed 3 bases, with 12 bases lying between them. The V gene's germline CDR1 is MNHNY and CDR2 SVGAGI (reference sequence). The CDR3 has 14 residues. CDR3 bases: TGTGCCAGCAGGGGACAACCGGTCAATCAGCCCCAGCATTTT. As protein: CASRGQPVNQPQHF.